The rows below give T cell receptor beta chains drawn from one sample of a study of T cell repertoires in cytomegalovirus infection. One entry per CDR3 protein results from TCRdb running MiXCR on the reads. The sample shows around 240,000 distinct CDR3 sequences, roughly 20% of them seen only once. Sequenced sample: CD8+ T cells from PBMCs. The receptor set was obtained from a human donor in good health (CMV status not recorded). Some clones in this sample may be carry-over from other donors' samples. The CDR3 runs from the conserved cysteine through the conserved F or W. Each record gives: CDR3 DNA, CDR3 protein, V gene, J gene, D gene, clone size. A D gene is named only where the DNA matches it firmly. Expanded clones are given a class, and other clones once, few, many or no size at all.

cdr3_nt: TGTGCCAGCAGCCCTCAGGGGAACACCATATATTTT
cdr3_aa: CASSPQGNTIYF
v_call: TRBV12-3/TRBV12-4
j_call: TRBJ1-3
d_call: NA
clone_size: NA

cdr3_nt: TGTGCCACCAGTGCCATTGAGGGGTCCTCCTACAATGAGCAGTTCTTC
cdr3_aa: CATSAIEGSSYNEQFF
v_call: TRBV24-1
j_call: TRBJ2-1
d_call: NA
clone_size: NA

cdr3_nt: TGTGCCAGCAGCCCTCGTTGGACAGGGGGGAACACCGGGGAGCTGTTTTTT
cdr3_aa: CASSPRWTGGNTGELFF
v_call: TRBV7-8
j_call: TRBJ2-2
d_call: TRBD1
clone_size: many

cdr3_nt: TGTGCCAGCAGCGACAGGGGCCTTTTCTATGGCTACACCTTC
cdr3_aa: CASSDRGLFYGYTF
v_call: TRBV12-3/TRBV12-4
j_call: TRBJ1-2
d_call: TRBD1
clone_size: NA

cdr3_nt: TGCGCCAGCAGTGAACAGGGGGTCCACGGCTACACCTTC
cdr3_aa: CASSEQGVHGYTF
v_call: TRBV10-2
j_call: TRBJ1-2
d_call: TRBD1
clone_size: NA

cdr3_nt: TGTGCCAGTAGTGCGACAGGTCTTTCCTACGAGCAGTACTTC
cdr3_aa: CASSATGLSYEQYF
v_call: TRBV19
j_call: TRBJ2-7
d_call: NA
clone_size: many

cdr3_nt: TGCGCCAGCAGCCAAAGACAGGGGGCTTTCACAGATACGCAGTATTTT
cdr3_aa: CASSQRQGAFTDTQYF
v_call: TRBV5-1
j_call: TRBJ2-3
d_call: TRBD1
clone_size: few

cdr3_nt: TGTGCCAGCAGAGGACAGGGGGCTGGCTACAATGAGCAGTTCTTC
cdr3_aa: CASRGQGAGYNEQFF
v_call: TRBV7-9
j_call: TRBJ2-1
d_call: TRBD1
clone_size: few

cdr3_nt: TGTGCCAGCAGGCTACCCCTGGGGGGCCAAAATGAAGCTTTCTTT
cdr3_aa: CASRLPLGGQNEAFF
v_call: TRBV28
j_call: TRBJ1-1
d_call: NA
clone_size: NA

cdr3_nt: TGTGCCAGCAGTTCAACGACAACAGGGGAGAACACTGAAGCTTTCTTT
cdr3_aa: CASSSTTTGENTEAFF
v_call: TRBV7-8
j_call: TRBJ1-1
d_call: TRBD1
clone_size: few

cdr3_nt: TGTGCCAGCAGTTACAATTTTGGGGGCAGGAACGGCTACACCTTC
cdr3_aa: CASSYNFGGRNGYTF
v_call: TRBV6-5
j_call: TRBJ1-2
d_call: NA
clone_size: NA

cdr3_nt: TGTGCCAGCAGTTTACTCAGGGCAGAGACCCAGTACTTC
cdr3_aa: CASSLLRAETQYF
v_call: TRBV28
j_call: TRBJ2-5
d_call: NA
clone_size: many

cdr3_nt: TGTGCCAGCAGCCCCCGACAGGTCGGGTCCTACGAGCAGTACTTC
cdr3_aa: CASSPRQVGSYEQYF
v_call: TRBV7-9
j_call: TRBJ2-7
d_call: NA
clone_size: few

cdr3_nt: TGCAGTGCTAGTGGGCGGGGGCCAAACTATCTTAACTATGGCTACACCTTC
cdr3_aa: CSASGRGPNYLNYGYTF
v_call: TRBV20-1
j_call: TRBJ1-2
d_call: NA
clone_size: NA

cdr3_nt: TGTGCCAGCAGCTCAGGACAGGGCGTCTTAAGCTATGGCTACACCTTC
cdr3_aa: CASSSGQGVLSYGYTF
v_call: TRBV7-9
j_call: TRBJ1-2
d_call: TRBD1
clone_size: many

cdr3_nt: TGTGCCAGCAGCGACAGGGTCCCTAGCAATCAGCCCCAGCATTTT
cdr3_aa: CASSDRVPSNQPQHF
v_call: TRBV4-2
j_call: TRBJ1-5
d_call: TRBD1
clone_size: NA

cdr3_nt: TGTGCCAGCAGCCAAGGACCCCCAACAGATACGCAGTATTTT
cdr3_aa: CASSQGPPTDTQYF
v_call: TRBV4-2
j_call: TRBJ2-3
d_call: NA
clone_size: many

cdr3_nt: TGTGCCACCAGTGATTTCAGGGAATCTGAGCAGTTCTTC
cdr3_aa: CATSDFRESEQFF
v_call: TRBV24-1
j_call: TRBJ2-1
d_call: NA
clone_size: NA

cdr3_nt: TGTGCCAGCAGCTTAGAGCGGGGGGCCCTCCAAGAGACCCAGTACTTC
cdr3_aa: CASSLERGALQETQYF
v_call: TRBV7-9
j_call: TRBJ2-5
d_call: TRBD2
clone_size: few

cdr3_nt: TGTGCCAGCACCCACGTTGAGGGCGCCGGGGAGCTGTTTTTT
cdr3_aa: CASTHVEGAGELFF
v_call: TRBV28
j_call: TRBJ2-2
d_call: NA
clone_size: few

cdr3_nt: TGTGCCAGCAGTTTATCGGAGGGGGGCGCGGGTTACGAGCAGTACTTC
cdr3_aa: CASSLSEGGAGYEQYF
v_call: TRBV28
j_call: TRBJ2-7
d_call: NA
clone_size: few

cdr3_nt: TGTGCCAGCAGTTTAGGGGATTACAGAAGAAGCAATCAGCCCCAGCATTTT
cdr3_aa: CASSLGDYRRSNQPQHF
v_call: TRBV28
j_call: TRBJ1-5
d_call: NA
clone_size: NA

cdr3_nt: TGCGCCAGCACCCTTACACGAAATTCCTATGGCTACACCTTC
cdr3_aa: CASTLTRNSYGYTF
v_call: TRBV5-1
j_call: TRBJ1-2
d_call: NA
clone_size: NA